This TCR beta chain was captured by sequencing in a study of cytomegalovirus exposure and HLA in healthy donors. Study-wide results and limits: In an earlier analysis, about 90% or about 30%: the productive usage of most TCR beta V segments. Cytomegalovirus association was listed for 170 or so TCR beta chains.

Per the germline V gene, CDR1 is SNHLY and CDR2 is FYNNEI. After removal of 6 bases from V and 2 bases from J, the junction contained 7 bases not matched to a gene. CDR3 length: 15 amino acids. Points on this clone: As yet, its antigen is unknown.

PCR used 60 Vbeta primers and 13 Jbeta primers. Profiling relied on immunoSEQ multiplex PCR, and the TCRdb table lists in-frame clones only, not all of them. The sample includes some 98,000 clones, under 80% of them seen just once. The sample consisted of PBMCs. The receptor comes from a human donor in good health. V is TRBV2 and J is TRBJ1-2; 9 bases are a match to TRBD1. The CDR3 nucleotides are TGTGCCAGCAGCAACGGACAGGGGACCAACTATGGCTACACCTTC. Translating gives CASSNGQGTNYGYTF. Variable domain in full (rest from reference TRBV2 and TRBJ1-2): EPEVTQTPSHQVTQMGQEVILRCVPISNHLYFYWYRQILGQKVEFLVSFYNNEISEKSEIFDDQFSVERPDGSNFTLKIRSTKLEDSAMYFCASSNGQGTNYGYTFGSGTRLTVV.